These 7 T cell receptor beta chains were sequenced from one sample in a study of blood T cell repertoires in COVID-19. Clones were sequenced by immunoSEQ multiplex PCR, and TCRdb holds only the in-frame ones, with some missing. The sample comprises 350,000 to 450,000 clones, about 85% of which are singletons, and approximately 3.6% rests with the top ten. The sequenced sample consisted of peripheral blood. The receptors stem from a woman aged 18-29 years with acute or convalescent COVID-19.

This clone was seen only once. The CDR3 loop reads CATSASRNEQFF. CDR3 in DNA: TGTGCCACCAGTGCCTCTAGGAATGAGCAGTTCTTC. This chain uses TRBV24-1 with TRBJ2-1; D remains unclear. Germline V gene lookup returns CDR1 KGHDR and CDR2 SFDVKD. V was cut by 5 bases and J by 7 bases, with 8 bases left in between. The CDR3 is 12 amino acids.

The CDR3 loop reads CASSVVAGGPRETQYF. CDR3 bases: TGTGCCAGCAGCGTAGTAGCGGGGGGGCCGCGGGAGACCCAGTACTTC. V is TRBV9 and J is TRBJ2-5, with 11 bases that match TRBD2. The ends lost 0 bases at V and 5 bases at J; junction bases unmatched: 6. The CDR3 is 16 residues long. Germline CDR1 reads SGDLS; CDR2 reads YYNGEE.

V gene TRBV5-5 combines with J gene TRBJ2-2, with no clear D. Germline CDR1 and CDR2: SGHKS and YYEKEE (reference sequence). V lost 3 bases, J lost 1 base, and 7 bases lay in between. The CDR3 has 14 amino acids. The CDR3 coding sequence is TGTGCCAGCAGCTCCCCCCTGAACACCGGGGAGCTGTTTTTT. Translating it yields CASSSPLNTGELFF.

This clone has a single count. The chain links TRBV12-5 to TRBJ1-3; a weak D match, TRBD1 (5 bases). From germline, CDR1 is LGHNT and CDR2 FRNRAP. The germline V and J ends were trimmed by 10 bases and 5 bases, with 21 bases remaining between them. The CDR3 is 15 amino acids. The CDR3, as DNA: TGTGCTACTATCAGGGAAGGAGCCCGGAGAAACACCATATATTTT. It codes for CATIREGARRNTIYF.

The rearrangement uses TRBV5-1 and TRBJ2-5, with D possibly TRBD1 on 5 matching bases. CDR1 and CDR2 from the germline V gene are SGHRS and YFSETQ. Trimming removed 2 bases from V and 2 bases from J, with 10 bases in between. This CDR3 spans 14 amino acids. DNA for the CDR3: TGCGCCAGCAGCTTAATAACAGGTCAAGAGACCCAGTACTTC. Encoded protein: CASSLITGQETQYF.

This sequence joins TRBV7-9 and TRBJ1-2, with D possibly being TRBD1 (5 bases). CDR1 and CDR2 (germline): SEHNR, FQNEAQ (reference sequence). CDR3 length: 16 residues. With 5 bases removed from V and 8 bases from J, the gap between germline ends came to 24 bases. The DNA of the CDR3 is TGTGCCAGCAGCCCTGGAACGCGGGGGGAAATATCGGGCTACACCTTC. Translation: CASSPGTRGEISGYTF.

This clone is a singleton in its sample. At one end, the junction sequence differs from germline, possibly due to a read error. This CDR3 is CASSPFGQAIIF. The CDR3, as DNA: TGTGCCAGCAGTCCCTTTGGACAGGCTATCATCTTC. This rearrangement joins TRBV7-9 to TRBJ1-2, with 7 bases aligning to TRBD1. This CDR3 comprises 12 residues. CDR1 is SEHNR and CDR2 is FQNEAQ in the germline V gene (reference sequence). The whole variable domain, remainder taken from reference TRBV7-9 and TRBJ1-2, is DTGVSQNPRHKITKRGQNVTFRCDPISEHNRLYWYRQTLGQGPEFLTYFQNEAQLEKSRLLSDRFSAERPKGSFSTLEIQRTEQGDSAMYLCASSPFGQAIIFGSGTRLTVV.